Reported below is one T cell receptor beta chain. This clonotype has a handful of counts. Its antigen is not yet known. No clone much larger than this one lies a single base away; base qualities are absent. This sample is drawn from a study of type 1 regulatory T cells (dated by TCRdb to 2020 to 2023). With regard to the full study: An in vitro protocol by which a Tr1-enriched, alloantigen-specific CD4 T cell product named T-allo10 was generated was characterized in the study. T-allo10 was being tested clinically in patients with hematological malignancies who were undergoing allogeneic hematopoietic stem cell transplantation.

Specificity for host alloantigens, anergy, and the capacity for alloantigen-specific suppression were described as properties of donor-derived T-allo10 cells. For sequencing, an Illumina MiSeq was employed. The public reads were reprocessed in TCRdb via fastp at Q25 and MiXCR, keeping in-frame beta chains. All rows with the same CDR3 protein become a single entry with the most common DNA and genes. The sample table records 60,000 to 80,000 distinct CDR3 sequences; nearly 65% of these occur just once. The ten most abundant clones make up 7.6% of the sample. From cysteine to phenylalanine, the CDR3 is 16 amino acids long. Only the CDR3 DNA is retained, 48 bases long and in frame from the first base. According to the germline V gene, CDR1 reads MNHEY and CDR2 reads SVGEGT. Relative to germline, V is missing 2 bases and J is missing 2 bases, with 3 bases of the junction outside any gene match.

Sequencing input: cultured T cells, either the whole culture or a sorted T cell fraction (not recorded which). The cell subset or site label of this sample denotes: Tr1-enriched cell product generated in vitro against host alloantigens. The rearrangement combines TRBV6-2 or TRBV6-3 with TRBJ2-1; 10 of the junction bases match TRBD2. This TCR was recovered from a human donor in good health. The nucleotide sequence reads as follows: TGTGCCAGCAGTTACCCTAGCGGGAGCCCCTACAATGAGCAGTTCTTC. Its protein reads: CASSYPSGSPYNEQFF.